This T cell receptor beta chain was observed in a study of blood T cell repertoires in COVID-19. The CDR3 length is 12 residues. Germline assignment: CDR1 MGHRA and CDR2 YSYEKL. The V gene lost 0 bases and the J gene lost 9 bases, with 8 bases spanning the gap. Authors' data handling: Estimation of nucleated cell counts was performed using reference gene primer amplification. Measured with immunoSEQ multiplex PCR; TCRdb has only the in-frame clones, and not every one. The V and J calls and clone size were taken over from that table, and D and trimming were inferred from the DNA. The repertoire holds over 120,000 clones, with around 88% as singletons.

The sequence came from a man between 60 and 75 years old with active or convalescent COVID-19. The rearrangement joins TRBV4-1 to TRBJ1-1; D is undetermined. Sequencing was carried out using peripheral blood. The CDR3 protein is CASSQESGKAFF. CDR3 DNA sequence: TGCGCCAGCAGCCAAGAATCGGGGAAAGCTTTCTTT.